This is a list of T cell receptor beta chains from one sample in a study of T cell responses to AZD1222 COVID-19 vaccine. Clones were sequenced by immunoSEQ multiplex PCR, and TCRdb holds only the in-frame ones, with some missing. This table holds 110,000 or so clones, over 80% found once. Sequencing used peripheral blood, obtained on day 0 of AZD1222 vaccination. These TCRs come from an adult in good health. Each CDR3 is given with its conserved first and last residue. A D gene is named only where the DNA matches it firmly. Rows may omit the clone size; those that give it use once, few, many or a size class.

D gene,clone size,V gene,J gene,CDR3 DNA,CDR3 protein
TRBD2,-,TRBV6-2/TRBV6-3,TRBJ2-1,TGTGCCAGCAGTCCCCGGCTAGCGGGGAGCTCCTACAATGAGCAGTTCTTC,CASSPRLAGSSYNEQFF
TRBD2,-,TRBV9,TRBJ2-5,TGTGCCAGCGAGCTCGGGGGGAGAGAGACCCAGTACTTC,CASELGGRETQYF
TRBD1,-,TRBV10-3,TRBJ2-2,TGTGCCATCAGGGGGACAGGGGACACCGGGGAGCTGTTTTTT,CAIRGTGDTGELFF
-,-,TRBV7-9,TRBJ2-3,TGTGCCAGCAGCCCGAACACAGATACGCAGTATTTT,CASSPNTDTQYF
-,-,TRBV3-1/TRBV3-2,TRBJ2-2,TGTGCCGCCCCCCCGCGACCACACACCGGGGAGCTGTTTTTT,CAAPPRPHTGELFF
-,-,TRBV4-1,TRBJ1-5,TGCGCCAGCAGCCAAGAGGGCCCCCGGGTTACTCAGCCCCAGCATTTT,CASSQEGPRVTQPQHF
-,-,TRBV4-2,TRBJ1-6,TGTGCCAGCAGCCAAGTGGGGGTTGGTAATTCACCCCTCCACTTT,CASSQVGVGNSPLHF
-,-,TRBV6-2/TRBV6-3,TRBJ2-5,TGTGCCAGCAGTTATGACTCGTTCAGGGAGTACTTC,CASSYDSFREYF
-,-,TRBV19,TRBJ1-1,TGTGCCAGTAGTATAGGAAGGCAAACTGAAGCTTTCTTT,CASSIGRQTEAFF
TRBD1,-,TRBV3-1/TRBV3-2,TRBJ1-6,TGTGCCAGCAGGGCAGGGGGACTAACTAATTCACCCCTCCACTTT,CASRAGGLTNSPLHF
TRBD1,-,TRBV19,TRBJ1-4,TGTGCCAGTAGCAGGGGGATGGTTGAAAAACTGTTTTTT,CASSRGMVEKLFF
TRBD2,-,TRBV5-1,TRBJ2-2,TGCGCCAGCAGCACGGGGGGGCCGGGTACCGGGGAGCTGTTTTTT,CASSTGGPGTGELFF
-,-,TRBV14,TRBJ2-1,TGTGCCAGCAAGGGCCCGGTCGGGAATGAGCAGTTCTTC,CASKGPVGNEQFF
TRBD1,-,TRBV6-5,TRBJ1-3,TGTGCCAGCAGTTACTCTAATAGGGGGCTTGGAAACACCATATATTTT,CASSYSNRGLGNTIYF
TRBD1,-,TRBV2,TRBJ2-1,TGTGCCAGCAGGCCCCGGGACAGGGGAGGCAATGAGCAGTTCTTC,CASRPRDRGGNEQFF
TRBD2,-,TRBV29-1,TRBJ2-7,TGCAGCGCCGAACTAGCGACCCGAGGGGAGCAGTACTTC,CSAELATRGEQYF
-,-,TRBV6-5,TRBJ1-1,TGTGCCAGCATTTTGACCTCAAATCCAAACACTGAAGCTTTCTTT,CASILTSNPNTEAFF
TRBD2,-,TRBV5-1,TRBJ2-7,TGCGCCAGCAGCTTGGATAGAGCGGGAGTCTCCTACGAGCAGTACTTC,CASSLDRAGVSYEQYF
TRBD1,-,TRBV7-7,TRBJ2-7,TGTGCTAGCAGTCAATACCCGGGACAGGGATACGAGCAGTACTTC,CASSQYPGQGYEQYF
-,-,TRBV18,TRBJ1-1,TGTGCCAGCTCTGTCGACGGACTGAACACTGAAGCTTTCTTT,CASSVDGLNTEAFF
-,-,TRBV19,TRBJ1-1,TGTGCCAGTGCTGTTGTCCCGAACACTGAAGCTTTCTTT,CASAVVPNTEAFF
TRBD2,once,TRBV9,TRBJ2-1,TGTGCCAGCAGCGTTACTAGCGGGACCTACAATGAGCAGTTCTTC,CASSVTSGTYNEQFF
TRBD1,-,TRBV5-4,TRBJ1-2,TGTGCCAGCAGCTTACAGGGGGGGTATGGCTACACCTTC,CASSLQGGYGYTF
TRBD2,-,TRBV2,TRBJ2-3,TGTGCCAGCACCCCGGGACTAGCGGGAGGATGGGATACGCAGTATTTT,CASTPGLAGGWDTQYF
-,-,TRBV3-1/TRBV3-2,TRBJ2-7,TGTGCCAGCAGCCAACGGGTCACGGGAAACGAGCAGTACTTC,CASSQRVTGNEQYF
-,-,TRBV18,TRBJ1-1,TGTGCCAGCTCACCACAGGGGAGTAACACTGAAGCTTTCTTT,CASSPQGSNTEAFF
-,-,TRBV6-5,TRBJ1-5,TGTGCCAGCAGAATATACGGCGGCAATCAGCCCCAGCATTTT,CASRIYGGNQPQHF
-,-,TRBV4-1,TRBJ2-3,TGCGCCAGCAGCCAAGGCGGCGGTACTAGCACAGATACGCAGTATTTT,CASSQGGGTSTDTQYF
TRBD2,-,TRBV27,TRBJ2-1,TGTGCCAGCAGTTCGTTAGCGGGGGGGCCTTACAATGAGCAGTTCTTC,CASSSLAGGPYNEQFF
TRBD2,-,TRBV10-3,TRBJ2-5,TGTGCCATCAGTCCCCAGAGGGCGGGAGAACAGACCCAGTACTTC,CAISPQRAGEQTQYF
-,-,TRBV4-2,TRBJ1-2,TGTGCCAGCAGCCAAGGAGTTGTAGGGTATGGCTACACCTTC,CASSQGVVGYGYTF
TRBD2,-,TRBV18,TRBJ2-1,TGTGCCAGCTCACGACAAGTTATAGCGGGAGGGCCATATGAGCAGTTCTTC,CASSRQVIAGGPYEQFF
TRBD1,-,TRBV4-3,TRBJ2-1,TGCGCCAGCAGCTTGGACAGGGTAAACTACAATGAGCAGTTCTTC,CASSLDRVNYNEQFF
TRBD1,few,TRBV10-1,TRBJ2-7,TGCGCCAGCAGTATGACAGGGGGCCAGGACTACGAGCAGTACTTC,CASSMTGGQDYEQYF
-,-,TRBV7-2,TRBJ1-2,TGTGCCAGCAGCCGAAACAGGAACGGCTACACCTTC,CASSRNRNGYTF
-,-,TRBV5-5,TRBJ1-1,TGTGCCAGCAGTCGACAGGAGTTGGCTGAAGCTTTCTTT,CASSRQELAEAFF
TRBD1,-,TRBV30,TRBJ1-1,TGTGCCGGGGACAGACCTTTCACTGAAGCTTTCTTT,CAGDRPFTEAFF
-,-,TRBV6-5,TRBJ1-5,TGTGCCACAAGACAGGATAGCAATCAGCCCCAGCATTTT,CATRQDSNQPQHF
-,-,TRBV7-9,TRBJ1-2,TGTGCCAGCAGCCGCGCAGGGGCGGACGGCTACACCTTC,CASSRAGADGYTF
-,large,TRBV9,TRBJ1-2,TGTGCCAGCAGACCCTACGACAGGCTCGACTATGGCTACACCTTC,CASRPYDRLDYGYTF